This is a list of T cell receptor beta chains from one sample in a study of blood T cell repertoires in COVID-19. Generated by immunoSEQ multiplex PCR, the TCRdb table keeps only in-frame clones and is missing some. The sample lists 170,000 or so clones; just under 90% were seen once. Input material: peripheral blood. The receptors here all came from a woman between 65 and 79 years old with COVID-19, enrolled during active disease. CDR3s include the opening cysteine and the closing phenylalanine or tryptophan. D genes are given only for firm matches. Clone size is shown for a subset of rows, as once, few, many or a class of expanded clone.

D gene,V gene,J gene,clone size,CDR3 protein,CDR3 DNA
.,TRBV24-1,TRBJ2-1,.,CATSDPAAYNEQFF,TGTGCCACCAGTGATCCGGCGGCCTACAATGAGCAGTTCTTC
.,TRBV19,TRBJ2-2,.,CASSSRTVNTGELFF,TGTGCCAGTAGTTCCCGGACAGTGAACACCGGGGAGCTGTTTTTT
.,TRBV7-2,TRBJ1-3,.,CASSLAGVRASSGNTIYF,TGTGCCAGCAGCTTAGCTGGTGTCAGGGCATCCTCTGGAAACACCATATATTTT
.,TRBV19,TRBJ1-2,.,CASSPEEVGGYTF,TGTGCCAGTTCCCCTGAGGAGGTGGGAGGCTACACCTTC
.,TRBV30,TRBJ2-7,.,CAWSVQGSYEQYF,TGTGCCTGGAGTGTACAGGGATCATACGAGCAGTACTTC
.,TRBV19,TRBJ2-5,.,CASSITGFQETQYF,TGTGCCAGTAGTATTACAGGCTTCCAAGAGACCCAGTACTTC
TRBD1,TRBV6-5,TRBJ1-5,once,CASRFGTDQPQHF,TGTGCCAGCCGATTTGGGACAGATCAGCCCCAGCATTTT
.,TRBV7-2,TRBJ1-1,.,CASSLAGAEAFF,TGTGCCAGCAGCTTAGCAGGGGCTGAAGCTTTCTTT
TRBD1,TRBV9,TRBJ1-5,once,CASSVGTGSEPQHF,TGTGCCAGCAGCGTAGGGACAGGCTCAGAGCCCCAGCATTTT
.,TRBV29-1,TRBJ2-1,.,CSVEDGPLLF,TGCAGCGTTGAAGATGGGCCCCTCCTCTTC
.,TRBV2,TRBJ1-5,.,CASSGLQYQPQHF,TGTGCCAGCAGTGGTCTCCAGTATCAGCCCCAGCATTTT
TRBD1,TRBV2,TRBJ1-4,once,CAMLGGAGEKLFF,TGTGCCATGCTAGGGGGCGCGGGTGAAAAACTGTTTTTT
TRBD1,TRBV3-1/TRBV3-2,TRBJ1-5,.,CASSQHTGGGPQHF,TGTGCCAGCAGCCAGCATACAGGGGGCGGACCCCAGCATTTT
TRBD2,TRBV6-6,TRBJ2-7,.,CASSPEVRGVVLLEQYF,TGTGCCAGCAGTCCCGAGGTCCGGGGGGTTGTCCTACTCGAGCAGTACTTC
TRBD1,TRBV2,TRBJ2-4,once,CASSDGQAGDIQYF,TGTGCCAGCAGTGATGGACAGGCCGGGGACATTCAGTACTTC
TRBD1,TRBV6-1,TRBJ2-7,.,CASSDLGQGSDEQYF,TGTGCCAGCAGTGACCTGGGACAGGGTAGTGACGAGCAGTACTTC
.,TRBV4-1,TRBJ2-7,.,CASSQGMAPSSYEQYF,TGCGCCAGCAGCCAAGGCATGGCCCCCAGCTCCTACGAGCAGTACTTC
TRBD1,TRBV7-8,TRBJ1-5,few,CASSLRTGAHQPQHF,TGTGCCAGCAGCTTAAGGACAGGGGCCCATCAGCCCCAGCATTTT
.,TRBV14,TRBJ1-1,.,CASSQVGSGKAFF,TGTGCCAGCAGCCAAGTTGGATCGGGAAAGGCTTTCTTT
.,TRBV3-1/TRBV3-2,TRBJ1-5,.,CASREQGVFNQPQHF,TGTGCCAGCAGAGAGCAGGGTGTTTTCAATCAGCCCCAGCATTTT
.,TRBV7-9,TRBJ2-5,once,CASSLIAARGQETQYF,TGTGCCAGCAGCTTGATAGCGGCTCGAGGCCAAGAGACCCAGTACTTC
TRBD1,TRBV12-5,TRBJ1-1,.,CASGLVLIGRGKDTEAFF,TGTGCTAGTGGTTTGGTACTGATAGGCAGGGGGAAGGACACTGAAGCTTTCTTT
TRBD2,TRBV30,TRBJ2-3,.,CAWRSGSGSSDTQYF,TGTGCCTGGAGGAGCGGTAGCGGGAGCTCAGATACGCAGTATTTT